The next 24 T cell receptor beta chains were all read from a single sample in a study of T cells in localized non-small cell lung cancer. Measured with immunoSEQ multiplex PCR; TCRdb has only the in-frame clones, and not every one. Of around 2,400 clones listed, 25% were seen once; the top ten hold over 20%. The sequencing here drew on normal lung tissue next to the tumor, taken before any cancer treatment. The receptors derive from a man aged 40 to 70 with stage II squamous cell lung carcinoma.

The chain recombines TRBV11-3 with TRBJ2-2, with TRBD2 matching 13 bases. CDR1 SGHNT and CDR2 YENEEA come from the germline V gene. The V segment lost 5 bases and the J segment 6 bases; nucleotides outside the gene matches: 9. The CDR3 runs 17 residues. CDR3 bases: TGTGCCAGCAGCATCGGACTAGCGGGAGCGGGGGCCGGGGAGCTGTTTTTT. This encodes CASSIGLAGAGAGELFF.

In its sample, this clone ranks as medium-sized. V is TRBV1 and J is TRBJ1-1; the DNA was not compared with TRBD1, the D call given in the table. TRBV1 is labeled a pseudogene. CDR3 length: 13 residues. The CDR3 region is CASSQGGWAEAFF. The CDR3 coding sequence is TGCGCCAGCAGCCAAGGGGGCTGGGCTGAAGCTTTCTTT.

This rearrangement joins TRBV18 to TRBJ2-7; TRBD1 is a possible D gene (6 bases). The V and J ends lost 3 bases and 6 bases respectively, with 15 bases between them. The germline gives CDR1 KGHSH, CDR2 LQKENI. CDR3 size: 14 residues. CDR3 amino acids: CASSPETGRIEQYF. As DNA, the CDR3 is TGTGCCAGCTCACCCGAGACAGGAAGGATCGAGCAGTACTTC.

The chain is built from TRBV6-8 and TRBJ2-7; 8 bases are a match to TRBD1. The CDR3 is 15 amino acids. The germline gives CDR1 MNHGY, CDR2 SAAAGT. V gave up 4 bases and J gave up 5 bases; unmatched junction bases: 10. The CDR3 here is CASSSPQGAGNEQYF. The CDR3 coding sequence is TGTGCCAGCAGTTCCCCCCAGGGGGCGGGAAACGAGCAGTACTTC.

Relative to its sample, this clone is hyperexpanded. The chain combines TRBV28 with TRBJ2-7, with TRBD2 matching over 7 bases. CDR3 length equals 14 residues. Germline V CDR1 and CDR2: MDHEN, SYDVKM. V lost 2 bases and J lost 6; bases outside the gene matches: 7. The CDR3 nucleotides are TGTGCCAGCAGTTTAGGACTAGAACCAGCCGAGCAGTACTTC. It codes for CASSLGLEPAEQYF. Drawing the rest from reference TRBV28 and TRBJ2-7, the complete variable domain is DVKVTQSSRYLVKRTGEKVFLECVQDMDHENMFWYRQDPGLGLRLIYFSYDVKMKEKGDIPEGYSVSREKKERFSLILESASTNQTSMYLCASSLGLEPAEQYFGPGTRLTVT.

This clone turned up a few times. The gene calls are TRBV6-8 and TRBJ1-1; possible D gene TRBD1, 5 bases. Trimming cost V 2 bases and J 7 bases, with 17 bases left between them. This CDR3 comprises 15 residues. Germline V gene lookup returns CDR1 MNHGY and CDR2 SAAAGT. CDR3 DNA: TGTGCCAGCAGTTACCTCCCCGGGCCCGGGGGTGAAGCTTTCTTT. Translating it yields CASSYLPGPGGEAFF.

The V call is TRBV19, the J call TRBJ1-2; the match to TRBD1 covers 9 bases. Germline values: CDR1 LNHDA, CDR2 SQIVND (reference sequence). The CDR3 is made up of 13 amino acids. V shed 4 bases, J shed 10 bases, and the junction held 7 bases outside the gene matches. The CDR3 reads CASSTRDRVDYTF. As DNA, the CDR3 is TGTGCCAGTAGTACCCGGGACAGGGTGGACTACACCTTC.

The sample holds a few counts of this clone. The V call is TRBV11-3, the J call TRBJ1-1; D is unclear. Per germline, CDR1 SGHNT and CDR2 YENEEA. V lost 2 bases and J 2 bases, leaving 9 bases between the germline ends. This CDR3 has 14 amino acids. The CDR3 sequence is CASSLMGGNTEAFF. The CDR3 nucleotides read TGTGCCAGCAGCTTAATGGGAGGAAACACTGAAGCTTTCTTT.

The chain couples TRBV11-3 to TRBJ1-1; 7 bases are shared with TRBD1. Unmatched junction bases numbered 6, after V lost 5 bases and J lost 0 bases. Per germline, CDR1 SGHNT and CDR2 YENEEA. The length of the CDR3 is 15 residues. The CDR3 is CASSAGQDMNTEAFF. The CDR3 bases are TGTGCCAGCAGCGCAGGACAGGACATGAACACTGAAGCTTTCTTT.

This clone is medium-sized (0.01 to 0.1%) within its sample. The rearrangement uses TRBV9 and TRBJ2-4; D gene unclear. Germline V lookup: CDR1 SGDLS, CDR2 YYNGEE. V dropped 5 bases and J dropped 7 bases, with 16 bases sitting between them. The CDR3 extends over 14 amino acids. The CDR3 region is CASSEDTAVNIQYF. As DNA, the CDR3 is TGTGCCAGCAGTGAGGATACGGCAGTCAACATTCAGTACTTC. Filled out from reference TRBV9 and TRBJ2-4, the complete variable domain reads DSGVTQTPKHLITATGQRVTLRCSPRSGDLSVYWYQQSLDQGLQFLIQYYNGEERAKGNILERFSAQQFPDLHSELNLSSLELGDSALYFCASSEDTAVNIQYFGAGTRLSVL.

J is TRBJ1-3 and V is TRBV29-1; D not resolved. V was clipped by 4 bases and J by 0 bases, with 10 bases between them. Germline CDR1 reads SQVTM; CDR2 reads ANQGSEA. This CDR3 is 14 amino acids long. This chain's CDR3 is CSVVVPRSGNTIYF. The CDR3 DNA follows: TGCAGCGTTGTGGTCCCACGCTCTGGAAACACCATATATTTT. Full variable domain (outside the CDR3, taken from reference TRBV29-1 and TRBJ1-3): SAVISQKPSRDICQRGTSLTIQCQVDSQVTMMFWYRQQPGQSLTLIATANQGSEATYESGFVIDKFPISRPNLTFSTLTVSNMSPEDSSIYLCSVVVPRSGNTIYFGEGSWLTVV.

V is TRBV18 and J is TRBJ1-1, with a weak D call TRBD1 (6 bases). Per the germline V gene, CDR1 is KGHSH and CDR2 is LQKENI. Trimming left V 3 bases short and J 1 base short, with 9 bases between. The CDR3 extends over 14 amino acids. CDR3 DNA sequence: TGTGCCAGCTCACCCCCGACAGGGAACACTGAAGCTTTCTTT. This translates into CASSPPTGNTEAFF. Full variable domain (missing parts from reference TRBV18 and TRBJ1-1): NAGVMQNPRHLVRRRGQEARLRCSPMKGHSHVYWYRQLPEEGLKFMVYLQKENIIDESGMPKERFSAEFPKEGPSILRIQQVVRGDSAAYFCASSPPTGNTEAFFGQGTRLTVV.

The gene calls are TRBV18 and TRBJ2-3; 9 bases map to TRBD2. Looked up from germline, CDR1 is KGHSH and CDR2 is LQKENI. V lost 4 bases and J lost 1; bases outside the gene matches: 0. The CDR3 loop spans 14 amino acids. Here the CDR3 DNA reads TGTGCCAGCTCACAGCGGGGGGGCACAGATACGCAGTATTTT. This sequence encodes CASSQRGGTDTQYF.

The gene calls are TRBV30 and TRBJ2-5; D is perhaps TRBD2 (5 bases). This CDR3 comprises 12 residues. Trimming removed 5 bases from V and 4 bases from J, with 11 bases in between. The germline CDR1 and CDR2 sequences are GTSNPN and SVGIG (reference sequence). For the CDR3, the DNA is TGTGCCTGGGGGAGTACGACAGAGACCCAGTACTTC. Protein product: CAWGSTTETQYF.

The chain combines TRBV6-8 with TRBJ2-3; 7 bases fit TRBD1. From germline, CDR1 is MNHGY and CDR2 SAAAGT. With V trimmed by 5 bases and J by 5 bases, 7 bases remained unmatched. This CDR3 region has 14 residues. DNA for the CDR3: TGTGCCAGCAGTCAAGACAGGGTTGGAGATACGCAGTATTTT. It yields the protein CASSQDRVGDTQYF.

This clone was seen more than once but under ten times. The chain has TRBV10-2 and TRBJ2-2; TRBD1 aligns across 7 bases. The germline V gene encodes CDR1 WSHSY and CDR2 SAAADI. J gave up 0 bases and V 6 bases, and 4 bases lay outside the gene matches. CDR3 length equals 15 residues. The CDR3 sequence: CASSPQGTNTGELFF. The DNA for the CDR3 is TGCGCCAGCAGCCCACAGGGGACGAACACCGGGGAGCTGTTTTTT.

For the CDR3, the DNA is TGTGCCAGCAGTCCCCCCTTAGGGGGAGGGGGAACTGAAGCTTTCTTT. Translating gives CASSPPLGGGGTEAFF. This chain links TRBV25-1 with TRBJ1-1, with a possible D match to TRBD1 (6 bases). This CDR3 is 16 amino acids long. Germline V CDR1 and CDR2: MGHDK, SYGVNS. V dropped 5 bases and J dropped 5 bases, with 21 bases sitting between them.

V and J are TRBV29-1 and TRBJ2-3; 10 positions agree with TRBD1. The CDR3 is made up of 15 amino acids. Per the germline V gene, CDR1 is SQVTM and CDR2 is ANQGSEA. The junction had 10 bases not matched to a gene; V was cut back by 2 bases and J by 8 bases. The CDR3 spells CSVEKVGQGTRTQYF. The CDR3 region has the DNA TGCAGCGTTGAAAAGGTGGGACAGGGGACCCGTACGCAGTATTTT.

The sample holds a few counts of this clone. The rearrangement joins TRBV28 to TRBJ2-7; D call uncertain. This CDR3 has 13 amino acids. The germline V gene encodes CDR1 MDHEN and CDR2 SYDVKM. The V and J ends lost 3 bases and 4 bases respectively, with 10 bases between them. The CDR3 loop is CASSLGLMYEQYF. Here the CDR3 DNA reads TGTGCCAGCAGTTTGGGCTTAATGTACGAGCAGTACTTC.

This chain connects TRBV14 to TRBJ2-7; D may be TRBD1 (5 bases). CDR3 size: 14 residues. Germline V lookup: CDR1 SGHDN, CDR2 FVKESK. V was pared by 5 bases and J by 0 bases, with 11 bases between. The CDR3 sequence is CASSTQVNSYEQYF. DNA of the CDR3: TGTGCCAGCAGCACACAGGTTAACTCCTACGAGCAGTACTTC.

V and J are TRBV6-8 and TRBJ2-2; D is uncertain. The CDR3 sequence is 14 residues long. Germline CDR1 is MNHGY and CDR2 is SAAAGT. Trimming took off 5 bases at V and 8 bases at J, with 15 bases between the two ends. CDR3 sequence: CASSPLISGGELFF. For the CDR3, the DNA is TGTGCCAGCAGTCCTCTGATCTCTGGAGGGGAGCTGTTTTTT.

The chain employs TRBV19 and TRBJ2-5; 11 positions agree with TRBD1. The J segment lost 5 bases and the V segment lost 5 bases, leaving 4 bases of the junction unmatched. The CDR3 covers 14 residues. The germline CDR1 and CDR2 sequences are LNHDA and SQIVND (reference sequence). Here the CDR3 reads CASSWTGGGETQYF. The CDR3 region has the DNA TGTGCCAGTAGTTGGACAGGGGGCGGTGAGACCCAGTACTTC.

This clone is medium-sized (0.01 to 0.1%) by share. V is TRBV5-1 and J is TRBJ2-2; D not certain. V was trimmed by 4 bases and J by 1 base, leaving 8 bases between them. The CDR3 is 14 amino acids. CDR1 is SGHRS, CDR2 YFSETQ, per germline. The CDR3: CASSQDENTGELFF. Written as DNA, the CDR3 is TGCGCCAGCAGCCAAGATGAGAACACCGGGGAGCTGTTTTTT.

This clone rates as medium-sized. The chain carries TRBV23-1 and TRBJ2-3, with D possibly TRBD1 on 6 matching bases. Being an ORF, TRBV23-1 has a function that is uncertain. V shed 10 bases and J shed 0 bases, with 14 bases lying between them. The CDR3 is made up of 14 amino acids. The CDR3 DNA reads TGCGCCACCCTCAACAGGGCAAGCACAGATACGCAGTATTTT. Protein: CATLNRASTDTQYF.